The source of this T cell receptor (beta chain) is a study of CD8+ T cells in alopecia areata. As for the study in general: People stayed on tofacitinib for 6 to 18 months, then stopped the drug for 6 months. Whole-study results and caveats: In scalp and blood, many expanded lesional clones persisted during tofacitinib.

Treatment reported: oral pan-JAK inhibitor, 5-10 mg twice daily. RNA extraction and reverse transcription yielded cDNA as sequencing template. Profiled with immunoSEQ multiplex PCR; TCRdb holds only in-frame clones, not every one. This table has 160,000 or so clones, about three fifths appearing once. This clone was picked up one time. The antigen is undetermined. CDR1 MNHEY and CDR2 SMNVEV come from the germline V gene (reference sequence). V was shortened by 6 bases and J by 3 bases, with 9 bases between the two germline ends. CDR3 length: 13 residues. The chain has TRBV27 and TRBJ1-5, with no clear D. This TCR came from a human donor with alopecia areata. Sequencing was performed on CD4+ T cells sorted from blood, taken at week 4, from a patient treated with tofacitinib. CDR3 coding DNA: TGTGCCAGCAGCCGGAAGGTCAATCAGCCCCAGCATTTT. It is translated as CASSRKVNQPQHF.